This entry features one TCR beta chain sequence. The sample belongs to a study of metastatic and nonmetastatic thyroid tumors. Deletions cut 11 bases from V and 0 bases from J, with 17 bases between. The germline CDR1 and CDR2 sequences are SNHLY and FYNNEI. The CDR3 contains 15 residues. Prior to thyroid surgery, none of the patients had received any treatment. Through MiXCR, TCRdb re-clonotyped the PCR reads. The sample records about 40,000 clones, roughly 17% being singletons. This receptor was obtained from a female donor with papillary thyroid cancer or a benign thyroid nodule (not recorded which). Some clones in this sample may be carry-over from other donors' samples. The gene calls are TRBV2 and TRBJ2-1; unclear D gene. Sequencing used tumor tissue. This chain's CDR3 is CAAAVDLISYNEQFF. The CDR3 DNA is TGTGCCGCCGCAGTTGACCTTATCTCCTACAATGAGCAGTTCTTC.